Following are 5 T cell receptor beta chains from one sample sequenced in a study of cytomegalovirus exposure and HLA in healthy donors. Vbeta (60) and Jbeta (13) primers were used in the PCR. This table comes from immunoSEQ multiplex PCR, and its TCRdb copy is limited to in-frame clones, with some not included. The profile shows over 120,000 clones, 77% of them singletons. The sequenced sample consisted of PBMCs. These receptors all stem from a male donor in good health and CMV-seronegative.

The chain joins TRBV9 to TRBJ2-7, with 8 bases identical to TRBD1. Germline V CDR1 and CDR2: SGDLS, YYNGEE. The V gene end was trimmed by 4 bases and the J gene end by 4 bases; junction bases not matched to a gene: 10. This CDR3 contains 15 residues. This chain's CDR3 is CASSTRQGSGYEQYF. The CDR3 coding sequence is TGTGCCAGCAGCACCCGACAGGGGTCGGGTTACGAGCAGTACTTC.

This clone appeared once. The rearrangement uses TRBV2 and TRBJ2-1; 16 nucleotides line up with TRBD2. The V gene's germline CDR1 is SNHLY and CDR2 FYNNEI. The CDR3 sequence is 15 residues long. V dropped 8 bases and J dropped 4; count of bases not matched to a gene: 2. CDR3 in amino acids: CASVGLAGGYNEQFF. The CDR3 coding sequence is TGTGCCAGCGTGGGACTAGCGGGAGGGTACAATGAGCAGTTCTTC.

V usage is TRBV18 and J usage is TRBJ2-2, with 12 bases fitting TRBD1. Unmatched junction bases numbered 2, after V lost 0 bases and J lost 6 bases. CDR1 is KGHSH and CDR2 is LQKENI in the germline V gene. This CDR3 contains 16 residues. The DNA for the CDR3 is TGTGCCAGCTCACCACCGGGACAGGGGGCTTCCGGGGAGCTGTTTTTT. Translating it yields CASSPPGQGASGELFF. Full variable domain (rest looked up from reference TRBV18 and TRBJ2-2): NAGVMQNPRHLVRRRGQEARLRCSPMKGHSHVYWYRQLPEEGLKFMVYLQKENIIDESGMPKERFSAEFPKEGPSILRIQQVVRGDSAAYFCASSPPGQGASGELFFGEGSRLTVL.

V gene TRBV7-9 combines with J gene TRBJ1-5, with D tentatively TRBD1 (5 bases). V lost 0 bases, J lost 6 bases, and 9 bases lay in between. The CDR3 has 14 amino acids. The germline V gene has CDR1 SEHNR and CDR2 FQNEAQ (reference sequence). Here the CDR3 DNA reads TGTGCCAGCAGCTTAGCCGGGGGGAGTCAGCCCCAGCATTTT. It codes for CASSLAGGSQPQHF.

CDR3 in amino acids: CASSPNRNTEAFF. The CDR3 bases are TGTGCCAGCTCACCTAACAGGAACACTGAAGCTTTCTTT. The V and J genes are TRBV18 and TRBJ1-1; the D is unclear. Per the germline V gene, CDR1 is KGHSH and CDR2 is LQKENI. This CDR3 spans 13 amino acids. Trimming took off 3 bases at V and 1 base at J, with 6 bases between the two ends.